This T cell receptor beta chain appears in the sequencing data of a study of beta chain features in type 1 diabetes. Of the isolated RNA, all was reverse transcribed, and so the sequenced material was expressed TCRB transcripts. Some clones are missing from TCRdb's copy, which holds only in-frame ones; the method was immunoSEQ multiplex PCR. The sample contains more than 110,000 clones, about 7% of which appear only once. The CDR3 is 12 amino acids. Per the germline V gene, CDR1 is SGHTA and CDR2 is FQGNSA. Trimming removed 2 bases from V and 14 bases from J, with 14 bases in between. Each of the CD4+ naive, central memory, regulatory and stem cell-like memory populations was sorted via CD45RO/CCR7/CD25/CD127/CD95/CD27. Purity exceeding 98% was reached by all sorted populations. This clone was seen repeatedly, ten times or more.

Sequenced input: central memory CD4+ T cells from blood. The V call is TRBV7-2, the J call TRBJ2-3; TRBD2 might be the D (6 bases). The source of this sequence is a woman in her thirties in good health. The CDR3 sequence is CASSLYGGILYF. The CDR3 DNA reads as TGTGCCAGCAGCTTATATGGCGGGATACTGTATTTT. The full variable domain, completed using reference TRBV7-2 and TRBJ2-3, is GAGVSQSPSNKVTEKGKDVELRCDPISGHTALYWYRQSLGQGLEFLIYFQGNSAPDKSGLPSDRFSAERTGGSVSTLTIQRTQQEDSAVYLCASSLYGGILYFGPGTRLTVL.